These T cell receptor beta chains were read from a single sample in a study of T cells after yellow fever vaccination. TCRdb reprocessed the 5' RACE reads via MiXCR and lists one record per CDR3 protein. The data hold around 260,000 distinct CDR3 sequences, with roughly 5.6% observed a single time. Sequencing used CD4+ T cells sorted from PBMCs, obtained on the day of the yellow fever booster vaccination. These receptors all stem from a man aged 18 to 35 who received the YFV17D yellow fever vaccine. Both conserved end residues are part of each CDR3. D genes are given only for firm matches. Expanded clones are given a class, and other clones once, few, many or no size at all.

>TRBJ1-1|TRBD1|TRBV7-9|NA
TGTGCCAGCAGCTCAATGACGCTTACAGGGGTAGCTTTCTTT
CASSSMTLTGVAFF
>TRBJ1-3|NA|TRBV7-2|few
TGTGCCAGCAGCGTCGGGGGCGCTTATGGAAACACCATATATTTT
CASSVGGAYGNTIYF
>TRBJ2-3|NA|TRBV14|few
TGTGCCAGCAGCCAAGTTACCGGGGGGCGCACAGATACGCAGTATTTT
CASSQVTGGRTDTQYF
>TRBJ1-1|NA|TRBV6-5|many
TGTGCCAGCAGTTTCAGGGGAACGGCTGAAGCTTTCTTT
CASSFRGTAEAFF
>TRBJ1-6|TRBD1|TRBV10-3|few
TGTGCCACCCGACAGGGAAATTCACCCCTCCACTTT
CATRQGNSPLHF
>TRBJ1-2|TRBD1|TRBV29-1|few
TGCAGCGGTACGGTGACAGGGCATGGCTACACCTTC
CSGTVTGHGYTF
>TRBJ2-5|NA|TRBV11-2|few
TGTGCCAGCAGCTTAGTGCGGGACGAGACCCAGTACTTC
CASSLVRDETQYF
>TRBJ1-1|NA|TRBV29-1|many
TGCAGCGGGGGGGCAGGTGCGATGAACACTGAAGCTTTCTTT
CSGGAGAMNTEAFF
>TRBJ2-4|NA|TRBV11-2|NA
TGTGCCAGCAGCCCCGCCGGGCAGGGGTTCATTCAGTACTTC
CASSPAGQGFIQYF
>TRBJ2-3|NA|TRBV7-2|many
TGTGCCAGCAGCCGAGAGGGGAGGGGGGGCACCCCAGCGACAGATACGCAGTATTTT
CASSREGRGGTPATDTQYF
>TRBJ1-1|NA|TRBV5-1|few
TGCGCCAGCAGCTGGATCCCGAACACTGAAGCTTTCTTT
CASSWIPNTEAFF
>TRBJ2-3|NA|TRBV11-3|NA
TGTGCCAGCAGCCGAACAGGTGACACAGATACGCAGTATTTT
CASSRTGDTDTQYF